These 14 T cell receptor beta chains were sequenced from one sample in a study of OX40 agonist ivuxolimab in advanced cancers. The table came from immunoSEQ multiplex PCR; TCRdb's copy has only in-frame clones and leaves some out. The sample lists some 60,000 clones; 75% to 95% were seen once. The sample was CD4+ or CD8+ T cells sorted from blood, taken in a trial of the OX40 agonist ivuxolimab. Receptors were obtained from an adult with an advanced solid tumor such as melanoma, head and neck, liver or kidney cancer.

The chain carries TRBV28 and TRBJ2-3; TRBD2 aligns across 8 bases. V lost 5 bases and J lost 2; bases outside the gene matches: 6. There are 15 residues in the CDR3. The germline CDR1 and CDR2 sequences are MDHEN and SYDVKM. CDR3 sequence reads: CASSPSGSYTDTQYF. In nucleotides, the CDR3 is TGTGCCAGCAGTCCAAGCGGGAGTTACACAGATACGCAGTATTTT.

This rearrangement joins TRBV19 to TRBJ2-3; D unresolved. Germline-derived CDR1 and CDR2 are LNHDA and SQIVND (reference sequence). V lost 3 bases to trimming and J lost 6 bases, with 4 bases between them. The CDR3 loop spans 11 amino acids. The CDR3 DNA is TGTGCCAGTAGTATTGGGGATACGCAGTATTTT. This translates into CASSIGDTQYF.

This chain joins TRBV29-1 and TRBJ2-3, with 8 bases fitting TRBD1. CDR1 SQVTM and CDR2 ANQGSEA come from the germline V gene. V dropped 6 bases and J dropped 0; count of bases not matched to a gene: 8. The CDR3 totals 15 residues. The CDR3 sequence is CSVGTGSGSTDTQYF. The CDR3, as DNA: TGCAGCGTGGGGACAGGTTCCGGGAGCACAGATACGCAGTATTTT.

The chain links TRBV4-3 to TRBJ2-7; D gene ambiguous. Trimming removed 2 bases at V and 2 bases at J, with 7 bases between. This CDR3 has 13 residues. The V gene's germline CDR1 is LGHNA and CDR2 YSLEER. In DNA form, the CDR3 reads TGCGCCAGCAGCCAATCACTTCCCTACGAGCAGTACTTC. This encodes CASSQSLPYEQYF.

This clone has a handful of counts. This chain connects TRBV6-1 to TRBJ2-1; the D is unclear. V lost 4 bases to trimming and J lost 4 bases, with 14 bases between them. The germline CDR1 and CDR2 sequences are MNHNS and SASEGT. The CDR3 runs to 15 residues. The CDR3 sequence: CASSVRAERYNEQFF. CDR3 nucleotides: TGTGCCAGCAGTGTAAGAGCTGAGAGATACAATGAGCAGTTCTTC.

The V call is TRBV15, the J call TRBJ1-5; D is unclear. From germline, CDR1 is LNHNV and CDR2 YYDKDF (reference sequence). The CDR3 has 13 amino acids. Trimming left V 3 bases short and J 7 bases short, with 10 bases between. This CDR3 reads CATSSRLVQPQHF. DNA of the CDR3: TGTGCCACCAGCAGCCGCTTGGTCCAGCCCCAGCATTTT. Full variable domain (remainder filled in from reference TRBV15 and TRBJ1-5): DAMVIQNPRYQVTQFGKPVTLSCSQTLNHNVMYWYQQKSSQAPKLLFHYYDKDFNNEADTPDNFQSRRPNTSFCFLDIRSPGLGDTAMYLCATSSRLVQPQHFGDGTRLSIL.

This clone was seen a single time. The chain uses TRBV4-3 and TRBJ1-2; 7 nucleotides line up with TRBD1. V lost 3 bases, J lost 2 bases, and 9 bases stayed unmatched. CDR3 length equals 16 residues. Germline CDR1 is LGHNA and CDR2 is YSLEER. CDR3 residues: CASSQVTGDMNYGYTF. The CDR3 region has the DNA TGCGCCAGCAGCCAGGTCACAGGGGATATGAACTATGGCTACACCTTC.

The chain combines TRBV4-3 with TRBJ2-3, with 7 bases matching TRBD2. The CDR3 consists of 16 residues. With V trimmed by 4 bases and J by 3 bases, 10 bases remained unmatched. Germline-derived CDR1 and CDR2 are LGHNA and YSLEER. CDR3 residues: CASSRMMAGETDTQYF. The CDR3 DNA is TGCGCCAGCAGCCGGATGATGGCGGGAGAAACAGATACGCAGTATTTT.

The rearrangement links TRBV7-9 to TRBJ1-1; weak D call: TRBD1 (5 bases). V lost 1 base and J 6 bases, leaving 12 bases between the germline ends. This CDR3 has 14 amino acids. CDR1 SEHNR and CDR2 FQNEAQ come from the germline V gene (reference sequence). This CDR3 reads CASSLGEGWAEAFF. The CDR3 bases are TGTGCCAGCAGCTTAGGGGAGGGGTGGGCTGAAGCTTTCTTT.

V is TRBV5-1 and J is TRBJ2-1, with D unclear. The CDR3 length is 14 residues. Germline CDR1 SGHRS, CDR2 YFSETQ. With 1 base removed from V and 5 bases from J, the gap between germline ends came to 10 bases. The CDR3 nucleotides read TGCGCCAGCAGCTTGAATCGGAACCACAATGAGCAGTTCTTC. It yields the protein CASSLNRNHNEQFF. The whole variable domain, remainder taken from reference TRBV5-1 and TRBJ2-1, is KAGVTQTPRYLIKTRGQQVTLSCSPISGHRSVSWYQQTPGQGLQFLFEYFSETQRNKGNFPGRFSGRQFSNSRSEMNVSTLELGDSALYLCASSLNRNHNEQFFGPGTRLTVL.

The chain links TRBV29-1 to TRBJ2-3; D unresolved. The CDR3 has 12 amino acids. The germline gives CDR1 SQVTM, CDR2 ANQGSEA. The germline V and J ends were trimmed by 5 bases and 4 bases, with 10 bases remaining between them. CDR3 nucleotide sequence: TGCAGCGTTATCGCGTTCGCAGATACGCAGTATTTT. Its translation: CSVIAFADTQYF.

V usage is TRBV5-8 and J usage is TRBJ2-3; TRBD1 aligns across 9 bases. The length of the CDR3 is 16 residues. With 4 bases clipped from V and 1 base from J, the junction kept 7 bases outside the gene matches. Per the germline V gene, CDR1 is SGHTS and CDR2 is YDEGEE. CDR3 sequence: CASSPDRGKGTDTQYF. For the CDR3, the DNA is TGTGCCAGCAGCCCTGACAGGGGGAAGGGCACAGATACGCAGTATTTT.

The V gene is TRBV29-1, the J gene TRBJ2-3, with 9 bases that match TRBD1. V lost 2 bases, J lost 1 base, and 1 base stayed unmatched. The CDR3 totals 14 residues. Germline-derived CDR1 and CDR2 are SQVTM and ANQGSEA. This chain's CDR3 is CSVERTGGTDTQYF. The CDR3 DNA follows: TGCAGCGTTGAACGGACAGGGGGCACAGATACGCAGTATTTT.

This clone showed up just once. The J gene is TRBJ2-5, the V gene TRBV2, with unresolved D. Deletions cut 9 bases from V and 2 bases from J, with 4 bases between. Germline V gene sequence: CDR1 SNHLY, CDR2 FYNNEI. CDR3 length: 10 amino acids. CDR3 sequence (DNA): TGTGCCAGTCAACAAGAGACCCAGTACTTC. Translated: CASQQETQYF.